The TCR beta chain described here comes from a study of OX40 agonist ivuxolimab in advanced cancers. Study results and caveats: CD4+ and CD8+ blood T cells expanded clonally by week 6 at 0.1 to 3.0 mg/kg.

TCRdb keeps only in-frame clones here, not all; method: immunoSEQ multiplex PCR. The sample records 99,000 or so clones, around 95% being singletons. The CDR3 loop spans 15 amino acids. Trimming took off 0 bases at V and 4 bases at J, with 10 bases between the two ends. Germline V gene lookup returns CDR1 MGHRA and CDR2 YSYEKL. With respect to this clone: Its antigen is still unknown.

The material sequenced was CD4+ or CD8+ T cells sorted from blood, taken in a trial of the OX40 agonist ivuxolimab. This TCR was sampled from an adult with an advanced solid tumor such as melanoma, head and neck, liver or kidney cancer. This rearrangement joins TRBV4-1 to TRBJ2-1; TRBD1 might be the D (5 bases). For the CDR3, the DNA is TGCGCCAGCAGCCAAGACAGGGCGAGTTACAATGAGCAGTTCTTC. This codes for CASSQDRASYNEQFF.